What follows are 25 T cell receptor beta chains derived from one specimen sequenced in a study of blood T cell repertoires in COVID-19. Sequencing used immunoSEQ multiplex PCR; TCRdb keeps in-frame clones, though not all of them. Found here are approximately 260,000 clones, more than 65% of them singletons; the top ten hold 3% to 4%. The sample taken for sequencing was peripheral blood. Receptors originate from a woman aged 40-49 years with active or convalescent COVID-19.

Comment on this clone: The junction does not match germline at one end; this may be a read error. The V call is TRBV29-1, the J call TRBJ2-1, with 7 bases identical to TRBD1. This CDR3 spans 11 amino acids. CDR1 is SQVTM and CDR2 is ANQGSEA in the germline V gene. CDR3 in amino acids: CSVESGQERIF. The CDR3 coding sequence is TGCAGCGTTGAATCCGGACAGGAGAGAATCTTC.

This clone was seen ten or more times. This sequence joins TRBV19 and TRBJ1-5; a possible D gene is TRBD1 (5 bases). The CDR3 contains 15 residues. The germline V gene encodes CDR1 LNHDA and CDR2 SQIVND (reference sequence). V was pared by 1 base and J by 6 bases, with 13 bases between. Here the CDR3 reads CASSIGGGSGQPQHF. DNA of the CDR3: TGTGCCAGTAGTATAGGGGGGGGTTCGGGTCAGCCCCAGCATTTT.

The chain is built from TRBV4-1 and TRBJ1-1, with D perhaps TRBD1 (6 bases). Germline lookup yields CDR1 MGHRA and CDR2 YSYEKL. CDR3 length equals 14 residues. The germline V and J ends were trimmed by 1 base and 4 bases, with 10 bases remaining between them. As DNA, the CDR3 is TGCGCCAGCAGCCAAGCCCAAGGGGGCACTGAAGCTTTCTTT. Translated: CASSQAQGGTEAFF.

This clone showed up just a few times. This chain's CDR3 is CASSKDRAWSYGYTF. The DNA of the CDR3 is TGTGCCAGTAGTAAGGACAGGGCCTGGTCCTATGGCTACACCTTC. The V gene is TRBV19, the J gene TRBJ1-2; 8 nucleotides agree with TRBD1. This CDR3 region has 15 residues. Trimming cost V 4 bases and J 4 bases; bases outside gene matches: 8. The germline V gene has CDR1 LNHDA and CDR2 SQIVND (reference sequence).

As DNA, the CDR3 is TGTGCCAGTATCGCGACAGGGGTCGGCTACACCTTC. This codes for CASIATGVGYTF. The J gene is TRBJ1-2, the V gene TRBV19; 8 bases agree with TRBD1. The germline gives CDR1 LNHDA, CDR2 SQIVND (reference sequence). The length of the CDR3 is 12 residues. The trim removed 7 bases at V and 8 bases at J, leaving 6 bases unmatched.

In nucleotides, the CDR3 is TGTGCCAGCAGTTCAGGTCTCAATCAGCCCCAGCATTTT. Residues: CASSSGLNQPQHF. The chain carries TRBV12-3 or TRBV12-4 and TRBJ1-5; no definite D call. CDR3 length: 13 residues. V lost 4 bases, J lost 3 bases, and 7 bases lay in between.

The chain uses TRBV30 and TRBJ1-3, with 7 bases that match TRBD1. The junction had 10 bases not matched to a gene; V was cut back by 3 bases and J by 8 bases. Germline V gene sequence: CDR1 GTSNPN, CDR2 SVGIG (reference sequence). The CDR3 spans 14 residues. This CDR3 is CAWSIGQVGDTIYF. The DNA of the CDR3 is TGTGCCTGGAGCATTGGACAGGTGGGGGACACCATATATTTT.

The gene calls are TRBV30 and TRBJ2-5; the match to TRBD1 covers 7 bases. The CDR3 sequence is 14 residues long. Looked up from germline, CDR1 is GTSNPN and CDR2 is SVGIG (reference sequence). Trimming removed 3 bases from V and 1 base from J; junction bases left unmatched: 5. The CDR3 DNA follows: TGTGCCTGGAGCCTCGGACAGGCCCAAGAGACCCAGTACTTC. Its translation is CAWSLGQAQETQYF.

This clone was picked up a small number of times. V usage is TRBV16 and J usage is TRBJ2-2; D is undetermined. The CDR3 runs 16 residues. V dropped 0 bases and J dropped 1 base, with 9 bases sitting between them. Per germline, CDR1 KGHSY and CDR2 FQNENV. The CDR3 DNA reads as TGTGCCAGCAGCCAATCTTACACTAAGAACACCGGGGAGCTGTTTTTT. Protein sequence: CASSQSYTKNTGELFF.

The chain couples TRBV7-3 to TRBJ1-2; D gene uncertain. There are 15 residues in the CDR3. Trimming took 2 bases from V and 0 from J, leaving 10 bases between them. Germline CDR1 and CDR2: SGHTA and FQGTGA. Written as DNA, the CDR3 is TGTGCCAGCAGCTTATCACCGGGTTCTAACTATGGCTACACCTTC. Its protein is CASSLSPGSNYGYTF.

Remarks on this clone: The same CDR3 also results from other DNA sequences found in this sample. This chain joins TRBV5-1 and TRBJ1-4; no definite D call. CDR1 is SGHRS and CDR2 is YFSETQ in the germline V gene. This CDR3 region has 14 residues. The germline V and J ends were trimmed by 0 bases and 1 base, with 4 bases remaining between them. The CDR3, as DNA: TGCGCCAGCAGCTTGGGAGTAACTAATGAAAAACTGTTTTTT. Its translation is CASSLGVTNEKLFF.

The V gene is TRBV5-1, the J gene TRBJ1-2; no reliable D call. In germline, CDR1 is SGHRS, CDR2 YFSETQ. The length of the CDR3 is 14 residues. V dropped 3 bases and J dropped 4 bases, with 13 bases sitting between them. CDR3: CASSSSLGSYGYTF. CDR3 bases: TGCGCCAGCAGCTCATCTTTAGGGAGCTATGGCTACACCTTC.

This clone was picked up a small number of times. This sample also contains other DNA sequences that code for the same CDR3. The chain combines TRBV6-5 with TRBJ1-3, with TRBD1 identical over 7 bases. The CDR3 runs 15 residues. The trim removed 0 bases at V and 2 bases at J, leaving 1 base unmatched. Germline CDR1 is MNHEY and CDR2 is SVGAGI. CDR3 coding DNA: TGTGCCAGCAGTTACTCGACAGGGACTGGAAACACCATATATTTT. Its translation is CASSYSTGTGNTIYF.

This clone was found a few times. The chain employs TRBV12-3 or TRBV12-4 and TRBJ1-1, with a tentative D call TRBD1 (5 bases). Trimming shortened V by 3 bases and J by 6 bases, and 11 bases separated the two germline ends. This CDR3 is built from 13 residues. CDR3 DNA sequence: TGTGCCAGCAGTTTCAGGGTTGAGGCTGAAGCTTTCTTT. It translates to CASSFRVEAEAFF.

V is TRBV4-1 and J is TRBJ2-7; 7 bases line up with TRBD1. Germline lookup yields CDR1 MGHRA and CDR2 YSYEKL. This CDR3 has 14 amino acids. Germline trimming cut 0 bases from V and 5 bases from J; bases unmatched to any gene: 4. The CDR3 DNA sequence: TGCGCCAGCAGCCAAGATCCCCAGGGGGACGAGCAGTACGTC. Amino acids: CASSQDPQGDEQYV.

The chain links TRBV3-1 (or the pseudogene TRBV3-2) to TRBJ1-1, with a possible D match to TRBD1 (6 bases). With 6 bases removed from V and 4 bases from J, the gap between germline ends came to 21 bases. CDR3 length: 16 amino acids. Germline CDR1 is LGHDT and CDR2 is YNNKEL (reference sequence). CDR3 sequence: CASRTAKMGAGTEAFF. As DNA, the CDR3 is TGTGCCAGCAGAACTGCCAAGATGGGGGCGGGCACTGAAGCTTTCTTT.

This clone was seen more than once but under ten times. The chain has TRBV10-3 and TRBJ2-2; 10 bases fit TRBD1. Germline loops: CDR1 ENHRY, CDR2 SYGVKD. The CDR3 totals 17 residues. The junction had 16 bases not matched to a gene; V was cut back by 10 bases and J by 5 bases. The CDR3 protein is CATREGRQGAQTGELFF. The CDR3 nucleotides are TGTGCCACCCGAGAGGGTAGACAGGGGGCGCAGACCGGGGAGCTGTTTTTT.

In DNA form, the CDR3 reads TGTGCCAGCAGTACCACCGGGACAGGGAGGGTGAATGAGCAGTTCTTC. Translated, it gives CASSTTGTGRVNEQFF. The chain joins TRBV28 to TRBJ2-1, with 9 bases aligning to TRBD1. V was pared by 5 bases and J by 7 bases, with 12 bases of the junction left unmatched. Germline V gene data show CDR1 as MDHEN and CDR2 as SYDVKM. CDR3 size: 16 residues.

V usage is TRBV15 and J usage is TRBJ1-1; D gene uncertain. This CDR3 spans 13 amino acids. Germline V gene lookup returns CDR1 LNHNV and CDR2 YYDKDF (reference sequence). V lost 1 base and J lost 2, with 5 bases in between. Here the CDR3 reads CATSRVRNTEAFF. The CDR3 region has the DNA TGTGCCACCAGCAGAGTGAGAAACACTGAAGCTTTCTTT.

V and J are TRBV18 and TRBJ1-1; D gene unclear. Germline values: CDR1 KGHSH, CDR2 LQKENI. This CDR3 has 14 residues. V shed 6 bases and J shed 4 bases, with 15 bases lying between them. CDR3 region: CASSPSHSFTEAFF. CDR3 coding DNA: TGTGCCAGCTCCCCTTCGCACAGTTTCACTGAAGCTTTCTTT.

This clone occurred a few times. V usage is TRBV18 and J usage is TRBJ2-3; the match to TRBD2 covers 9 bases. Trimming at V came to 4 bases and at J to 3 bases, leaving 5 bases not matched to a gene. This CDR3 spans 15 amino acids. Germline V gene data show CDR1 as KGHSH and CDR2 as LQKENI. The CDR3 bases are TGTGCCAGCTCACTCGGGACTAGCACAACAGATACGCAGTATTTT. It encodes CASSLGTSTTDTQYF.

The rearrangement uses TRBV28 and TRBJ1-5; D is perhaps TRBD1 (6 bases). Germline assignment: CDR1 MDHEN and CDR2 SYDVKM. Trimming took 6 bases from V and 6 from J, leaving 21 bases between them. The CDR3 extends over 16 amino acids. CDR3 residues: CASSPTPGGRTQPQHF. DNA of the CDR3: TGTGCCAGCAGCCCCACCCCGGGGGGCCGGACTCAGCCCCAGCATTTT.

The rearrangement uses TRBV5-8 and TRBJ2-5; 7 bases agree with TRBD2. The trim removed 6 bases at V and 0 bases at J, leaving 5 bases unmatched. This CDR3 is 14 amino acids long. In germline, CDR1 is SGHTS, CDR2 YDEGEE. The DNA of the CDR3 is TGTGCCAGCACCTTCGGGGGGTACCAAGAGACCCAGTACTTC. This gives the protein CASTFGGYQETQYF.

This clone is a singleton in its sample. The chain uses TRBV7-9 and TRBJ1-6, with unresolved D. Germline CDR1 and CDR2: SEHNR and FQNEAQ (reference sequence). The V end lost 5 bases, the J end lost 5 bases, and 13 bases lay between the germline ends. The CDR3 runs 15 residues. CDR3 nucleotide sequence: TGTGCCAGCAGCATTTCGGGTGCGGATAATTCACCCCTCCACTTT. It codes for CASSISGADNSPLHF.

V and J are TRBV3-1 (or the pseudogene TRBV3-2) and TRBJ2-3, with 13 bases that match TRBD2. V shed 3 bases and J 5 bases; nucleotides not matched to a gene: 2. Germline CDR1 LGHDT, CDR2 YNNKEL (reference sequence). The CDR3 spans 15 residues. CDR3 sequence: CASSQTSGGLDTQYF. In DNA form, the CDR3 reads TGTGCCAGCAGCCAGACTAGCGGGGGGTTAGATACGCAGTATTTT.